Shown below are 8 T cell receptor beta chains from a single sample sequenced in a study of response to subunit inactivated influenza vaccine. TCRdb re-called the RT-PCR reads with MiXCR, one entry per CDR3 protein. The data hold roughly 700,000 distinct CDR3 sequences, with about a sixth observed a single time. Material: PBMCs from blood, obtained roughly 12 days after vaccination. Receptors were obtained from a man in his forties or fifties who received an inactivated influenza vaccine.

In its sample, this clonotype was seen a few times. J is TRBJ1-5 and V is TRBV6-1; 9 nucleotides agree with TRBD1. This CDR3 is built from 15 residues. The J segment lost 4 bases and the V segment lost 5 bases, leaving 6 bases of the junction unmatched. Germline CDR1 is MNHNS and CDR2 is SASEGT. CDR3 amino acids: CASSKGTGLNQPQHF. CDR3 nucleotides: TGTGCCAGCAGTAAAGGGACAGGGCTTAATCAGCCCCAGCATTTT.

This chain uses TRBV24-1 with TRBJ2-2; the match to TRBD1 covers 8 bases. The length of the CDR3 is 14 residues. Looked up from germline, CDR1 is KGHDR and CDR2 is SFDVKD. The junction had 2 bases not matched to a gene; V was cut back by 9 bases and J by 0 bases. CDR3 protein: CATEDRANTGELFF. The CDR3 DNA follows: TGTGCCACCGAGGACAGGGCGAACACCGGGGAGCTGTTTTTT.

This clonotype was seen more than once but under ten times. This chain joins TRBV10-2 and TRBJ2-5; 15 bases agree with TRBD2. Germline loops: CDR1 WSHSY, CDR2 SAAADI. This CDR3 region has 15 residues. Losses at the gene ends were 10 bases for V and 1 base for J; bases not matched to a gene: 4. The CDR3 nucleotides are TGCGCCACAGGACTAGCGGGGGGGATCCAAGAGACCCAGTACTTC. Translation: CATGLAGGIQETQYF.

This clonotype came up a few times. V gene TRBV2 combines with J gene TRBJ2-5; 9 positions agree with TRBD1. The V gene's germline CDR1 is SNHLY and CDR2 FYNNEI. CDR3 size: 17 residues. V dropped 7 bases and J dropped 4; count of bases not matched to a gene: 16. CDR3 protein: CASNGGTGYLGLETQYF. As DNA, the CDR3 is TGTGCCAGCAATGGCGGGACAGGGTATTTGGGGCTAGAGACCCAGTACTTC.

This clonotype was seen a few times. V usage is TRBV5-1 and J usage is TRBJ2-5; D remains unclear. The CDR3 is 14 residues long. Germline CDR1 is SGHRS and CDR2 is YFSETQ. Trimming shortened V by 0 bases and J by 0 bases, and 6 bases separated the two germline ends. The CDR3 here is CASSLVPDQETQYF. The CDR3 nucleotides read TGCGCCAGCAGCTTGGTTCCAGACCAAGAGACCCAGTACTTC. Based on the CDR3 plus reference TRBV5-1 and TRBJ2-5, the full variable domain is KAGVTQTPRYLIKTRGQQVTLSCSPISGHRSVSWYQQTPGQGLQFLFEYFSETQRNKGNFPGRFSGRQFSNSRSEMNVSTLELGDSALYLCASSLVPDQETQYFGPGTRLLVL.

The chain carries TRBV28 and TRBJ2-7; tentatively, D is TRBD2 (6 bases). Germline V gene data show CDR1 as MDHEN and CDR2 as SYDVKM. The CDR3 consists of 15 residues. Trimming stripped 8 bases from V and 7 bases from J, with 24 bases between. The CDR3: CASLNSGHPSGEQYF. The CDR3 bases are TGTGCCAGCCTCAACAGCGGGCATCCCTCTGGGGAGCAGTACTTC.

The chain joins TRBV7-2 to TRBJ1-6; a weak D match, TRBD1 (6 bases). This CDR3 is 15 amino acids long. Trimming pared 5 bases from V and 7 bases from J, leaving 15 bases between. CDR1 and CDR2 (germline): SGHTA, FQGNSA. The CDR3 reads CASSPGVGQNSPLHF. CDR3 sequence (DNA): TGTGCCAGCAGCCCCGGAGTAGGACAGAATTCACCCCTCCACTTT.

CDR3 in amino acids: CASSYSRLGGDTQYF. CDR3 bases: TGTGCCAGCAGTTACTCAAGACTAGGGGGTGATACGCAGTATTTT. The rearrangement joins TRBV6-5 to TRBJ2-3, with D perhaps being TRBD1 or TRBD2 (6 bases each). CDR1 is MNHEY, CDR2 SVGAGI, per germline. Trimming took 0 bases from V and 6 from J, leaving 13 bases between them. CDR3 length equals 15 residues.